Given below is one T cell receptor (beta chain) in context. Antigen: not known. CDR1 is SGDLS and CDR2 is YYNGEE in the germline V gene. Trimming removed 0 bases at V and 4 bases at J, with 3 bases between. CDR3 size: 12 residues. The data stem from a study of CD8 T cells in Susac syndrome. Regarding the study as a whole: The study identified about seventeen and five Susac-specific public clones in total CD8+ and CD8+ TEMRA repertoires.

The RNA, roughly 0.5 to 1 ug, was put through reverse transcription using random hexamers. Amplification of the TCR beta CDR3 was carried out by immunoSEQ multiplex PCR, which spanned a total of 54 Vbeta and 13 Jbeta segments. MiXCR, run by TCRdb on the immunoSEQ multiplex PCR reads, gives a single entry per CDR3 protein. The data hold tens of thousands of distinct CDR3 sequences, with 85% to 95% observed a single time. This sequence joins TRBV9 and TRBJ2-3; D ambiguous. The specimen sequenced was CD8+ T cells from PBMCs. This TCR was sampled from a human donor with Susac syndrome. CDR3 DNA sequence: TGTGCCAGCAGCGTAGACCCAGATACGCAGTATTTT. Translated: CASSVDPDTQYF.